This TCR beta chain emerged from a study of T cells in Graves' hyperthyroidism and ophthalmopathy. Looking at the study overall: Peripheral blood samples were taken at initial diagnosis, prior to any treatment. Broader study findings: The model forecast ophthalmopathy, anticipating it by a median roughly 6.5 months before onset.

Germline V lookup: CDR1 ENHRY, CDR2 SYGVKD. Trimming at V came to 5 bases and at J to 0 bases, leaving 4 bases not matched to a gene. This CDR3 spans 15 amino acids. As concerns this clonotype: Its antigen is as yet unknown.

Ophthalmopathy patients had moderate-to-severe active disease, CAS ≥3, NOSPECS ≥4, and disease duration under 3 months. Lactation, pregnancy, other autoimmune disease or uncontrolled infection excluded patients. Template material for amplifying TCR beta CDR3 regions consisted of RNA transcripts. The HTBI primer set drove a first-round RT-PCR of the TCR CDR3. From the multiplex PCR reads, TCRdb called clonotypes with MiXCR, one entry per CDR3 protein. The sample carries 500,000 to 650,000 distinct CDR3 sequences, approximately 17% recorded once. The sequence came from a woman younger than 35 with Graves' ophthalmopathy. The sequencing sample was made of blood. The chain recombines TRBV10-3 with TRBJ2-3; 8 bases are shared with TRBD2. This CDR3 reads CAISPTSVSTDTQYF. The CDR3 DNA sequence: TGTGCCATCAGTCCGACTAGCGTGAGCACAGATACGCAGTATTTT.